Listed below are T cell receptor beta chains from one sample, sequenced in a study of T cells in localized non-small cell lung cancer. Clones were read by immunoSEQ multiplex PCR, and TCRdb kept only the in-frame ones, dropping some. The sample contains 55,000 to 65,000 clones, approximately 90% of which appear only once. Specimen: peripheral blood, collected before any cancer treatment. These receptors were collected from a man between 40 and 75 years old with stage I squamous cell lung carcinoma. CDR3s leave out the opening cysteine and the closing phenylalanine or tryptophan.

>TRBJ2-3|TRBV30
AWSKLRTYTDTQY
>TRBJ2-2|TRBV15
ATSRDRLAGVEGGELF
>TRBJ2-6|TRBV7-6
ASSPLGTGANVLT
>TRBJ2-7|TRBV6-6
ASNLQGGLYEQY
>TRBJ2-1|TRBV7-2
ASSPRTNNEQF
>TRBJ1-2|TRBV7-2
ASSQTPIGARNPGYT
>TRBJ2-5|TRBV19
ASSINNQETQY
>TRBJ2-3|TRBV7-6
ASSFPSGRAIGDTQY
>TRBJ2-7|TRBV4-3
ASSQEGPASYEQY
>TRBJ2-1|TRBV30
AWRSRSGRGNEQF
>TRBJ1-1|TRBV29-1
SVLRTEAF
>TRBJ2-5|TRBV9
ASSVGGGLAGGQETQY
>TRBJ2-1|TRBV18
ASSPNTRQF
>TRBJ2-5|TRBV5-1
ASSWGWGEGRETQY
>TRBJ1-4|TRBV15
ATSRVPGPEKLF
>TRBJ2-7|TRBV7-2
ASSLAGGIAVIYEQY
>TRBJ1-6|TRBV6-6
ASSPIGGSPLH
>TRBJ2-7|TRBV19
ASSNAGADEQY
>TRBJ2-1|TRBV19
ASSIPGVSSYNEQF
>TRBJ1-2|TRBV4-1
ASSQEPENGYT
>TRBJ1-1|TRBV30
AWSQSLPHTEAF
>-|TRBV4-2
ASSRRGLAGSDEQY
>TRBJ2-2|TRBV28
ASSLTPGAMDGELF
>TRBJ2-1|TRBV30
AWSKGRRARSNNEQF
>TRBJ1-1|TRBV11-3
ASSQTANTEAF
>TRBJ1-1|TRBV28
ASSLVWNGDTEAF
>TRBJ2-5|TRBV28
ASSLRAQETQY
>TRBJ2-3|TRBV19
ASSRRGDYSTDTQY
>TRBJ1-1|TRBV9
ASSETRSTEAF
>TRBJ1-2|TRBV5-6
ASSLNRDYGYT
>TRBJ1-2|TRBV28
ASSPWTDFYGYT
>TRBJ2-5|TRBV11-2
ASSLDFGQRETQY
>TRBJ2-1|TRBV9
ASSVGGEFNEQF
>TRBJ1-3|TRBV7-4
ASSFGGFPGNTIY
>TRBJ2-3|TRBV5-1
ASSLEGRRDTQY
>TRBJ1-6|TRBV6-1
ASSTGFNSPLH
>TRBJ2-7|TRBV28
ASSLTGEQY
>TRBJ1-2|TRBV6-5
ASRAPGRQLYGYT
>TRBJ2-3|TRBV9
ASSRTFREAVDTQY
>TRBJ2-7|TRBV28
ASSLKTEQY
>TRBJ2-5|TRBV28
ASRPHLAGRETQY
>TRBJ1-2|TRBV15
ATSRVGARDNYGYT
>TRBJ2-1|TRBV27
ASSISGGSYNEQF
>TRBJ1-2|TRBV7-2
ASSPGQGASTGYGYT
>TRBJ2-1|TRBV7-9
ASSFRRLTYNEQF
>TRBJ2-5|TRBV5-1
ASSSSADETQY